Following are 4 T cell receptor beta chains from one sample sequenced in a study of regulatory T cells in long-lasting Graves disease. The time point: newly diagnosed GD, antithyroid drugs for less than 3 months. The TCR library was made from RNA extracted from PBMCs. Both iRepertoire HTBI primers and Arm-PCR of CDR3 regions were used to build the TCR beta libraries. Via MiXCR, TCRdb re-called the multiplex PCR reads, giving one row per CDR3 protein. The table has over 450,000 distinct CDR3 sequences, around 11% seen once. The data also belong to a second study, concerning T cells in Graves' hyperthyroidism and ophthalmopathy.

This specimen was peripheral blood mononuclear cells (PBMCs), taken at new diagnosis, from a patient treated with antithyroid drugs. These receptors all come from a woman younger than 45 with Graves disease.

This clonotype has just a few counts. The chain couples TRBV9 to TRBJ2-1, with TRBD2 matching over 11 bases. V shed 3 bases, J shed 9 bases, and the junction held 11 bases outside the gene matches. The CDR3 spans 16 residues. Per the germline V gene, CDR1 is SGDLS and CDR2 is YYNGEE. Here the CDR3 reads CASSASGTSGLREQFF. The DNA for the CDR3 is TGTGCCAGCAGCGCCTCCGGGACTAGCGGTTTGCGTGAGCAGTTCTTC.

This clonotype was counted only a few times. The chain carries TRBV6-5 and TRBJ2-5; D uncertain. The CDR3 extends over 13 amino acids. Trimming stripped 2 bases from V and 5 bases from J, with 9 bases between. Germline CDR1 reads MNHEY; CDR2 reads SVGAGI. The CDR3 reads CASSYPGYETQYF. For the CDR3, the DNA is TGTGCCAGCAGTTACCCAGGATACGAGACCCAGTACTTC.

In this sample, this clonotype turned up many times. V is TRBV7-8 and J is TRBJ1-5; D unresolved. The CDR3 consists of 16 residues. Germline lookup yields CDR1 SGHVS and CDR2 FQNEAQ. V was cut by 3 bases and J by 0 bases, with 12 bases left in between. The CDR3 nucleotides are TGTGCCAGCAGCTTCGGGAGACTTAATAGCAATCAGCCCCAGCATTTT. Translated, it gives CASSFGRLNSNQPQHF.

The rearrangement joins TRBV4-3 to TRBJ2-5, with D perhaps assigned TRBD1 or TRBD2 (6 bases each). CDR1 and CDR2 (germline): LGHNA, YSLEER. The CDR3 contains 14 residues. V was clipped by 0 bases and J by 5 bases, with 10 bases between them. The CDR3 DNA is TGCGCCAGCAGCCAAGATTGGGGGGCCGAGACCCAGTACTTC. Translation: CASSQDWGAETQYF.